The source of this T cell receptor (beta chain) is a study of cytotoxic CD8 clonotypes in ibrutinib-treated CLL. Study observations and caveats: Shared public clonotypes were rare, and on treatment they either got smaller or stayed the same. Exceeding age-matched healthy donors, baseline clonality also tracked the counts of circulating CD8+ T cells.

The V gene lost 0 bases and the J gene lost 9 bases, with 14 bases spanning the gap. Per the germline V gene, CDR1 is KGHSH and CDR2 is LQKENI. The CDR3 consists of 14 residues. This clone was seen only once. Its specificity is not known. Profiling relied on immunoSEQ multiplex PCR, and the TCRdb table lists in-frame clones only, not all of them. The data hold fewer than 150,000 clones, with around four fifths observed a single time. The chain joins TRBV18 to TRBJ1-2, with a weak D call TRBD1 (5 bases). Specimen: PBMCs, collected after 24 months of ibrutinib treatment. This TCR derives from a human donor with chronic lymphocytic leukemia. In nucleotides, the CDR3 is TGTGCCAGCTCACCACCGAAGGGACCGGAAAGCTACACCTTC. This codes for CASSPPKGPESYTF. Full variable domain (missing parts from reference TRBV18 and TRBJ1-2): NAGVMQNPRHLVRRRGQEARLRCSPMKGHSHVYWYRQLPEEGLKFMVYLQKENIIDESGMPKERFSAEFPKEGPSILRIQQVVRGDSAAYFCASSPPKGPESYTFGSGTRLTVV.